The 26 T cell receptor beta chains reported below all come from one sample, sequenced in a study of tumor-infiltrating lymphocytes in oesophageal squamous cell carcinoma. TCRdb re-called the PCR reads through MiXCR, storing one row per CDR3 protein. This table holds more than 3,000 distinct CDR3 sequences, 15% to 20% found once. Sequenced input: normal esophageal tissue next to the tumor. The source is a male donor with esophageal squamous cell carcinoma.

A note on this clonotype: The conserved phenylalanine or tryptophan is not found at the CDR3 terminus, so this likely reflects a read error. It is unclear where the CDR3 begins or ends on the DNA, so no DNA is shown, and the CDR3 is as TCRdb lists it. V and J are TRBV12-3 or TRBV12-4 and TRBJ2-3; the D segment call TRBD1 is taken from the table without a DNA check. The CDR3 extends over 14 residues, inclusive of both ends. This chain's CDR3 is CASSVDRYGYTFGS.

In its sample, this clonotype ranks as large. The chain recombines TRBV11-3 with TRBJ2-4, with 9 bases identical to TRBD2. Germline CDR1 is SGHNT and CDR2 is YENEEA. J was trimmed by 5 bases and V by 4 bases; bases with no gene match: 12. There are 17 residues in the CDR3. The CDR3 is CASSYLGTSLGENIQYF. The CDR3 DNA reads as TGTGCCAGCAGCTACCTTGGGACTAGCCTAGGCGAAAACATTCAGTACTTC.

This clonotype has a count of ten or more. This rearrangement joins TRBV5-4 to TRBJ2-2; 7 bases agree with TRBD1. Germline V gene data show CDR1 as SGHNT and CDR2 as YYREEE (reference sequence). The CDR3 runs to 18 residues. Germline trimming cut 1 base from V and 4 bases from J; bases unmatched to any gene: 13. In DNA, the CDR3 is TGTGCCAGCAGCTTGCCGTGGACAGGACCTAAGACCACCGGGGAGCTGTTTTTT. Protein sequence: CASSLPWTGPKTTGELFF. The full variable domain, in which reference TRBV5-4 and TRBJ2-2 provide the parts outside the CDR3, is ETGVTQSPTHLIKTRGQQVTLRCSSQSGHNTVSWYQQALGQGPQFIFQYYREEENGRGNFPPRFSGLQFPNYSSELNVNALELDDSALYLCASSLPWTGPKTTGELFFGEGSRLTVL.

The chain combines TRBV5-6 with TRBJ2-1; TRBD1 might be the D (5 bases). This CDR3 has 13 amino acids. V lost 5 bases to trimming and J lost 10 bases, with 16 bases between them. Germline lookup yields CDR1 SGHDT and CDR2 YYEEEE. The CDR3: CASSIDSSYEQFF. In DNA form, the CDR3 reads TGTGCCAGCAGTATAGACAGCTCCTACGAGCAGTTCTTC.

This clonotype was detected ten times or more. V is TRBV5-1 and J is TRBJ2-2; no reliable D call. Deletions cut 1 base from V and 0 bases from J, with 7 bases between. Germline V gene lookup returns CDR1 SGHRS and CDR2 YFSETQ. The length of the CDR3 is 15 residues. The CDR3 spells CASSLRGTNTGELFF. The CDR3, as DNA: TGCGCCAGCAGCTTGCGAGGAACGAACACCGGGGAGCTGTTTTTT.

This clonotype was recorded at least ten times. The J gene is TRBJ1-4, the V gene TRBV11-2; weak D call: TRBD1 (5 bases). This CDR3 has 17 residues. Trimming pared 5 bases from V and 5 bases from J, leaving 21 bases between. CDR1 SGHAT and CDR2 FQNNGV come from the germline V gene. The CDR3 region has the DNA TGTGCCAGCAGCCCTAAGGCAGGGTTGGACGTGAATGAAAAACTGTTTTTT. Its protein is CASSPKAGLDVNEKLFF.

This clonotype was recorded at least ten times. The chain has TRBV5-8 and TRBJ1-5; D may be TRBD1 (5 bases). The CDR3 runs to 14 residues. CDR1 and CDR2 from the germline V gene are SGHTS and YDEGEE. V lost 0 bases to trimming and J lost 1 base, with 5 bases between them. The CDR3 reads CASSLGGSNQPQHF. Written as DNA, the CDR3 is TGTGCCAGCAGCTTGGGGGGCAGCAATCAGCCCCAGCATTTT.

The V and J genes are TRBV20-1 and TRBJ2-7; 9 bases align to TRBD1. This CDR3 is built from 14 residues. Germline assignment: CDR1 DFQATT and CDR2 SNEGSKA (reference sequence). Trimming cost V 6 bases and J 4 bases; bases outside gene matches: 10. This CDR3 reads CSAPRPGTGYEQYF. The CDR3 DNA reads TGCAGTGCCCCACGTCCCGGGACAGGGTACGAGCAGTACTTC.

The J gene is TRBJ2-5, the V gene TRBV7-2, with D perhaps matching TRBD2 (6 bases). Trimming removed 6 bases from V and 13 bases from J, with 33 bases in between. CDR1 and CDR2 (germline): SGHTA, FQGNSA. This CDR3 comprises 17 residues. CDR3 sequence: CASSFEARRGNTGELYF. The CDR3 DNA sequence: TGTGCCAGCAGTTTTGAGGCACGTCGGGGGAACACCGGGGAGCTGTACTTC.

This clonotype was seen once. V gene TRBV19 combines with J gene TRBJ1-5; D ambiguous. V lost 4 bases to trimming and J lost 9 bases, with 10 bases between them. Germline V gene data show CDR1 as LNHDA and CDR2 as SQIVND (reference sequence). This CDR3 has 12 amino acids. The CDR3 DNA reads TGTGCCAGTAGTAAACCCGGAGGGCCCCAGCATTTT. It specifies CASSKPGGPQHF.

This clonotype has just a few counts. The junction departs from the called germline gene at one end, perhaps through a read error. The chain employs TRBV6-8 and TRBJ2-7; D not resolved. CDR1 is MNHGY and CDR2 is SAAAGT in the germline V gene. The CDR3 spans 11 residues. CDR3 loop: CASRGSDEQYF. In DNA form, the CDR3 reads TGTGCCAGCAGGGGAAGCGACGAACAGTACTTC.

A note on this clonotype: No conserved phenylalanine or tryptophan is present at the end of the CDR3, so a read error is the likely explanation. The limits of the CDR3 on the DNA are not certain, so only TCRdb's listed CDR3 is given. V and J are TRBV6-1 and TRBJ2-7; whether TRBD1, the table's D call, matches the DNA was not checked. Germline values: CDR1 MNHNS, CDR2 SASEGT. The CDR3 sequence runs 17 residues, both termini included. The CDR3 loop reads CASSQTTGQGEEQYFGS.

This clonotype is deemed large. The chain uses TRBV7-2 and TRBJ2-5, with 15 bases that match TRBD2. Germline CDR1 is SGHTA and CDR2 is FQGNSA. The CDR3 is 19 amino acids. V gave up 4 bases and J gave up 5 bases; unmatched junction bases: 14. The CDR3 coding sequence is TGTGCCAGCAGCTCCCATGGACTAGCGGGGGGGCCAAGGGGTGAGACCCAGTACTTC. Its protein product is CASSSHGLAGGPRGETQYF.

By proportion, this clonotype is large. This sequence joins TRBV7-9 and TRBJ1-2; D is ambiguous. Germline CDR1 is SEHNR and CDR2 is FQNEAQ (reference sequence). The CDR3 sequence is 13 residues long. The V and J ends lost 5 bases and 5 bases respectively, with 12 bases between them. Here the CDR3 DNA reads TGTGCCAGCAGCGAGGACCCTAGTTATGGCTACACCTTC. Amino acids: CASSEDPSYGYTF.

The V and J genes are TRBV6-8 and TRBJ1-3; tentatively, D is TRBD1 (5 bases). The CDR3 runs to 14 residues. Germline CDR1 and CDR2: MNHGY and SAAAGT. The germline V and J ends were trimmed by 5 bases and 2 bases, with 10 bases remaining between them. CDR3 coding DNA: TGTGCCAGCAGTACGGGGACGGCTGGAAACACCATATATTTT. This gives the protein CASSTGTAGNTIYF.

In this sample, this clonotype is hyperexpanded. The chain has TRBV7-2 and TRBJ2-3, with D perhaps TRBD2 (6 bases). This CDR3 region has 16 residues. Trimming took 2 bases from V and 2 from J, leaving 14 bases between them. Germline V gene lookup returns CDR1 SGHTA and CDR2 FQGNSA. The CDR3 nucleotides read TGTGCCAGCAGCTTACGGCAGGGCGGGGACACAGATACGCAGTATTTT. As protein: CASSLRQGGDTDTQYF.

By proportion, this clonotype is medium-sized. In DNA form, the CDR3 reads TGTGCCATCAGTGAAGGGCAGGGCTTATACAATGAGCAGTTCTTC. The encoded protein is CAISEGQGLYNEQFF. J is TRBJ2-1 and V is TRBV10-3; a possible D gene is TRBD1 (5 bases). V was cut by 3 bases and J by 4 bases, with 13 bases left in between. The CDR3 runs 15 residues. Looked up from germline, CDR1 is ENHRY and CDR2 is SYGVKD.

This clonotype appeared many times. The rearrangement uses TRBV5-1 and TRBJ2-3; TRBD1 aligns across 10 bases. The V segment lost 4 bases and the J segment 2 bases; nucleotides outside the gene matches: 4. Per the germline V gene, CDR1 is SGHRS and CDR2 is YFSETQ. This CDR3 is built from 15 residues. The CDR3 here is CASSSGTGVTDTQYF. In DNA, the CDR3 is TGCGCCAGCAGCAGCGGGACAGGGGTCACAGATACGCAGTATTTT. The entire variable domain, with the rest obtained from reference TRBV5-1 and TRBJ2-3, is as follows: KAGVTQTPRYLIKTRGQQVTLSCSPISGHRSVSWYQQTPGQGLQFLFEYFSETQRNKGNFPGRFSGRQFSNSRSEMNVSTLELGDSALYLCASSSGTGVTDTQYFGPGTRLTVL.

This clonotype was recorded a few times. J is TRBJ1-1 and V is TRBV4-1; a possible D gene is TRBD1 (5 bases). The CDR3 runs 16 residues. Germline V lookup: CDR1 MGHRA, CDR2 YSYEKL. Trimming removed 0 bases from V and 5 bases from J, with 16 bases in between. CDR3 sequence: CASSQEIGQGGTEAFF. CDR3 nucleotide sequence: TGCGCCAGCAGCCAAGAGATCGGGCAGGGAGGGACTGAAGCTTTCTTT.

This clonotype has more than one count but fewer than ten. The rearrangement links TRBV9 to TRBJ2-5; D is undetermined. Germline V CDR1 and CDR2: SGDLS, YYNGEE. The CDR3 has 15 residues. Trimming took 0 bases from V and 1 from J, leaving 10 bases between them. This CDR3 reads CASSVVDEPQETQYF. The CDR3 DNA reads as TGTGCCAGCAGCGTAGTGGACGAGCCCCAAGAGACCCAGTACTTC.

The rearrangement joins TRBV2 to TRBJ2-7; the D is unclear. The length of the CDR3 is 11 residues. Germline V lookup: CDR1 SNHLY, CDR2 FYNNEI. V was pared by 4 bases and J by 3 bases, with 4 bases between. The CDR3 nucleotides read TGTGCCAGCAGTGGATACTACGAGCAGTACTTC. Translated: CASSGYYEQYF.

Points on this clonotype: This CDR3 is missing its conserved last phenylalanine or tryptophan, likely due to a read error. Because the CDR3's place on the DNA is in doubt, the DNA is left out and the CDR3 is given as listed by TCRdb. This chain connects TRBV7-2 to TRBJ2-3; the table's D call TRBD1 went unverified against the DNA. Termini included, the CDR3 measures 17 amino acids. Germline CDR1 and CDR2: SGHTA and FQGNSA. This CDR3 reads CASSPTPGLPMATPSVR.

This clonotype was detected only a few times. V usage is TRBV6-1 and J usage is TRBJ1-3; D not resolved. The germline CDR1 and CDR2 sequences are MNHNS and SASEGT. Trimming removed 5 bases at V and 0 bases at J, with 11 bases between. The CDR3 contains 15 residues. As DNA, the CDR3 is TGTGCCAGCAGTAATCGGGAAGCCTCTGGAAACACCATATATTTT. Translating gives CASSNREASGNTIYF.

This clonotype was detected ten times or more. The chain carries TRBV6-1 and TRBJ2-2, with D tentatively TRBD2 (5 bases). Trimming took 5 bases from V and 7 from J, leaving 8 bases between them. This CDR3 has 12 residues. Germline CDR1 reads MNHNS; CDR2 reads SASEGT. CDR3 nucleotide sequence: TGTGCCAGCAGTTCTAGCTTCGGGGAGCTGTTTTTT. It yields the protein CASSSSFGELFF.

This clonotype was detected ten times or more. This chain links TRBV5-1 with TRBJ2-5; 8 bases are a match to TRBD1. V shed 4 bases and J 4 bases; nucleotides not matched to a gene: 9. The CDR3 covers 15 residues. Germline V gives CDR1 SGHRS, CDR2 YFSETQ. The CDR3 nucleotides are TGCGCCAGCAGCCAAACAGGACAGGGCCGAGAGACCCAGTACTTC. It specifies CASSQTGQGRETQYF.

This clonotype rates as medium-sized. The chain uses TRBV27 and TRBJ2-1, with TRBD2 identical over 14 bases. Looked up from germline, CDR1 is MNHEY and CDR2 is SMNVEV (reference sequence). The CDR3 spans 16 residues. V shed 4 bases, J shed 15 bases, and the junction held 14 bases outside the gene matches. CDR3 sequence reads: CASSSTGLAGGPPLFF. DNA for the CDR3: TGTGCCAGCAGTTCAACCGGACTAGCGGGGGGCCCCCCACTGTTCTTC.